The 27 T cell receptor beta chains below all came from one sample that was sequenced in a study of blood T cell dynamics during melanoma immunotherapy. Described time point: week 3, after first cycle of checkpoint inhibitor. Profiling relied on immunoSEQ multiplex PCR, and the TCRdb table lists in-frame clones only, not all of them. Among 5,600 or so clones listed, about four fifths were seen once. Source: blood, taken from a patient treated with checkpoint blockade. Receptor source: a human donor with melanoma.

The rearrangement links TRBV27 to TRBJ2-7; 8 bases are shared with TRBD1. Germline CDR1 MNHEY, CDR2 SMNVEV (reference sequence). Losses at the gene ends were 2 bases for V and 2 bases for J; bases not matched to a gene: 2. The CDR3 runs to 14 residues. The CDR3 protein is CASSLGTGAYEQYF. CDR3 DNA sequence: TGTGCCAGCAGTTTAGGGACAGGTGCCTACGAGCAGTACTTC.

This clone was counted between two and nine times. This CDR3 is also generated by other DNA sequences in the sample. V usage is TRBV4-2 and J usage is TRBJ2-1, with 11 bases lining up with TRBD2. The length of the CDR3 is 16 residues. The ends lost 0 bases at V and 5 bases at J; junction bases unmatched: 3. Germline V gene sequence: CDR1 LGHNA, CDR2 YNFKEQ. The CDR3 nucleotides are TGTGCCAGCAGCCAAGATCCTAGCGGGGGGAACAATGAGCAGTTCTTC. Amino acid sequence: CASSQDPSGGNNEQFF.

The V and J genes are TRBV27 and TRBJ2-7; tentative D call: TRBD1 (6 bases). The CDR3 loop spans 13 amino acids. V was pared by 6 bases and J by 4 bases, with 13 bases between. Per the germline V gene, CDR1 is MNHEY and CDR2 is SMNVEV (reference sequence). The CDR3 region has the DNA TGTGCCAGCAGGAGAACGACAGGTTACGAGCAGTACTTC. Residues: CASRRTTGYEQYF.

The V gene is TRBV5-1, the J gene TRBJ1-1, with 10 bases lining up with TRBD1. The CDR3 is 15 amino acids. The J segment lost 4 bases and the V segment lost 4 bases, leaving 7 bases of the junction unmatched. Germline CDR1 SGHRS, CDR2 YFSETQ. The CDR3 reads CASSPRTGGSTEAFF. The CDR3 DNA reads TGCGCCAGCAGCCCGAGGACAGGGGGTAGCACTGAAGCTTTCTTT.

V is TRBV7-9 and J is TRBJ1-1; no clear D gene. Germline V gives CDR1 SEHNR, CDR2 FQNEAQ (reference sequence). Trimming took off 5 bases at V and 1 base at J, with 5 bases between the two ends. There are 12 residues in the CDR3. CDR3 sequence: CASSNTNTEAFF. The DNA for the CDR3 is TGTGCCAGCAGCAATACGAACACTGAAGCTTTCTTT. Combining the CDR3 with reference TRBV7-9 and TRBJ1-1 gives the whole variable domain DTGVSQNPRHKITKRGQNVTFRCDPISEHNRLYWYRQTLGQGPEFLTYFQNEAQLEKSRLLSDRFSAERPKGSFSTLEIQRTEQGDSAMYLCASSNTNTEAFFGQGTRLTVV.

The chain combines TRBV30 with TRBJ2-1; 7 bases agree with TRBD1. Germline values: CDR1 GTSNPN, CDR2 SVGIG (reference sequence). The trim removed 3 bases at V and 0 bases at J, leaving 8 bases unmatched. The length of the CDR3 is 16 residues. CDR3 in DNA: TGTGCCTGGAGGACGGGACAGCCCAGCTCCTACAATGAGCAGTTCTTC. Its protein product is CAWRTGQPSSYNEQFF. The entire variable domain, with the rest obtained from reference TRBV30 and TRBJ2-1, is as follows: SQTIHQWPATLVQPVGSPLSLECTVEGTSNPNLYWYRQAAGRGLQLLFYSVGIGQISSEVPQNLSASRPQDRQFILSSKKLLLSDSGFYLCAWRTGQPSSYNEQFFGPGTRLTVL.

The chain carries TRBV5-1 and TRBJ2-7; D is undetermined. The V end was cut by 2 bases, the J end by 2 bases, with 8 bases between. The germline gives CDR1 SGHRS, CDR2 YFSETQ. CDR3 size: 13 residues. This chain's CDR3 is CASSFDPTYEQYF. For the CDR3, the DNA is TGCGCCAGCAGCTTCGACCCCACCTACGAGCAGTACTTC.

The chain has TRBV29-1 and TRBJ1-3; D remains unclear. The CDR3 has 14 amino acids. Germline values: CDR1 SQVTM, CDR2 ANQGSEA. The ends were cut back, 3 bases at V and 0 bases at J, with 9 bases in the middle. CDR3 coding DNA: TGCAGCGTTGACGGGGTGAGCTCTGGAAACACCATATATTTT. This translates into CSVDGVSSGNTIYF.

The chain employs TRBV29-1 and TRBJ1-1; no reliable D call. Trimming pared 1 base from V and 1 base from J, leaving 16 bases between. CDR3 size: 16 residues. Germline V CDR1 and CDR2: SQVTM, ANQGSEA. The CDR3: CSVEGGPELPNTEAFF. As DNA, the CDR3 is TGCAGCGTTGAAGGTGGGCCCGAACTACCGAACACTGAAGCTTTCTTT.

V gene TRBV5-4 combines with J gene TRBJ1-6; TRBD1 is a possible D gene (6 bases). Trimming took off 4 bases at V and 4 bases at J, with 18 bases between the two ends. The CDR3 contains 17 residues. Germline loops: CDR1 SGHNT, CDR2 YYREEE (reference sequence). The CDR3 bases are TGTGCCAGCAGCCGAAACCTTGAGAGGGGGTATAATTCACCCCTCCACTTT. It specifies CASSRNLERGYNSPLHF.

The chain has TRBV7-2 and TRBJ2-1; TRBD2 matches at 12 bases. This CDR3 has 16 residues. Germline-derived CDR1 and CDR2 are SGHTA and FQGNSA. V was pared by 2 bases and J by 4 bases, with 3 bases of the junction left unmatched. The CDR3 DNA is TGTGCCAGCAGCTTACTAGCGGGAGGGGGGTACAATGAGCAGTTCTTC. Its protein product is CASSLLAGGGYNEQFF.

This clone has only a few counts. J is TRBJ2-1 and V is TRBV5-1; possibly TRBD1 for D (5 bases). The V gene's germline CDR1 is SGHRS and CDR2 YFSETQ. This CDR3 is 13 amino acids long. The ends were cut back, 5 bases at V and 3 bases at J, with 9 bases in the middle. The chain's CDR3 is CASRPDNYNEQFF. The CDR3 DNA sequence: TGCGCCAGCAGACCGGACAACTACAATGAGCAGTTCTTC. Looking up the rest from reference TRBV5-1 and TRBJ2-1 gives the full variable domain: KAGVTQTPRYLIKTRGQQVTLSCSPISGHRSVSWYQQTPGQGLQFLFEYFSETQRNKGNFPGRFSGRQFSNSRSEMNVSTLELGDSALYLCASRPDNYNEQFFGPGTRLTVL.

This rearrangement joins TRBV5-8 to TRBJ1-3, with 8 bases lining up with TRBD1. With 3 bases clipped from V and 2 bases from J, the junction kept 4 bases outside the gene matches. This CDR3 comprises 15 residues. Germline values: CDR1 SGHTS, CDR2 YDEGEE. The CDR3 DNA reads as TGTGCCAGCAGCTGGCAGGGGGCAACTGGAAACACCATATATTTT. Residues: CASSWQGATGNTIYF.

The chain links TRBV5-1 to TRBJ1-1; D gene uncertain. The CDR3 totals 15 residues. V was pared by 3 bases and J by 0 bases, with 12 bases between. Germline V gives CDR1 SGHRS, CDR2 YFSETQ. The CDR3 region is CASSSQPGMNTEAFF. CDR3 nucleotides: TGCGCCAGCAGCTCACAACCAGGTATGAACACTGAAGCTTTCTTT.

The V gene is TRBV2, the J gene TRBJ2-7; no definite D call. Deletions cut 6 bases from V and 3 bases from J, with 18 bases between. Germline loops: CDR1 SNHLY, CDR2 FYNNEI. This CDR3 region has 15 residues. CDR3: CASSPAYSKHYEQYF. CDR3 bases: TGTGCCAGCAGCCCCGCGTACAGCAAACACTACGAGCAGTACTTC.

This chain connects TRBV2 to TRBJ1-1, with a possible D match to TRBD1 (5 bases). Trimming pared 4 bases from V and 2 bases from J, leaving 11 bases between. The CDR3 is made up of 14 amino acids. Germline V gene lookup returns CDR1 SNHLY and CDR2 FYNNEI. CDR3 sequence reads: CASSVTGTNTEAFF. In nucleotides, the CDR3 is TGTGCCAGCAGTGTTACCGGGACTAACACTGAAGCTTTCTTT.

The chain recombines TRBV4-1 with TRBJ2-2, with 10 nucleotides matching TRBD2. Germline CDR1 and CDR2: MGHRA and YSYEKL. V lost 3 bases, J lost 0 bases, and 7 bases stayed unmatched. The CDR3 loop spans 18 amino acids. In DNA form, the CDR3 reads TGCGCCAGCAGCCACCCAGCGGGGGGGCCGGCGAACACCGGGGAGCTGTTTTTT. Translation gives CASSHPAGGPANTGELFF.

V and J are TRBV6-1 and TRBJ2-5; D uncertain. Trimming left V 3 bases short and J 5 bases short, with 10 bases between. Germline assignment: CDR1 MNHNS and CDR2 SASEGT. The CDR3 covers 13 residues. The CDR3 DNA reads TGTGCCAGCAGTGACGGAGCGTGGGAGACCCAGTACTTC. This gives the protein CASSDGAWETQYF.

The J gene is TRBJ1-4, the V gene TRBV18; D gene uncertain. Germline V lookup: CDR1 KGHSH, CDR2 LQKENI. The CDR3 runs to 12 residues. Trimming left V 8 bases short and J 0 bases short, with 4 bases between. The CDR3 region is CASKSTNEKLFF. Here the CDR3 DNA reads TGTGCCAGCAAGTCAACTAATGAAAAACTGTTTTTT.

This clone was seen just once. The rearrangement links TRBV30 to TRBJ2-3; TRBD2 agrees at 13 bases. This CDR3 has 15 residues. V was clipped by 5 bases and J by 2 bases; unmatched bases: 4. The germline V gene encodes CDR1 GTSNPN and CDR2 SVGIG (reference sequence). The CDR3 sequence: CAWSGLAGLTDTQYF. CDR3 nucleotide sequence: TGTGCCTGGTCGGGACTAGCGGGGCTCACAGATACGCAGTATTTT.

The gene calls are TRBV7-3 and TRBJ2-2, with TRBD1 matching 7 bases. V was pared by 3 bases and J by 2 bases, with 3 bases of the junction left unmatched. The CDR3 loop spans 15 amino acids. Germline V gene lookup returns CDR1 SGHTA and CDR2 FQGTGA. CDR3 sequence: CASSFTGENTGELFF. CDR3 bases: TGTGCCAGCAGCTTCACAGGGGAAAACACCGGGGAGCTGTTTTTT.

The genes are TRBV6-5 and TRBJ1-1; D may be TRBD1 (5 bases). In germline, CDR1 is MNHEY, CDR2 SVGAGI. Trimming removed 7 bases from V and 1 base from J, with 16 bases in between. This CDR3 has 15 amino acids. CDR3: CASISRLGANTEAFF. The CDR3 DNA follows: TGTGCCAGCATAAGCCGACTAGGGGCGAACACTGAAGCTTTCTTT.

V gene TRBV7-9 combines with J gene TRBJ2-7; D unresolved. Deletions cut 0 bases from V and 1 base from J, with 7 bases between. The CDR3 is 14 amino acids. Germline CDR1 reads SEHNR; CDR2 reads FQNEAQ (reference sequence). The CDR3 sequence: CASSLAHGSYEQYF. CDR3 DNA: TGTGCCAGCAGCTTAGCGCACGGTTCCTACGAGCAGTACTTC.

The chain employs TRBV7-9 and TRBJ2-7; 8 bases align to TRBD1. The ends lost 4 bases at V and 6 bases at J; junction bases unmatched: 8. The CDR3 has 14 residues. Germline V gene lookup returns CDR1 SEHNR and CDR2 FQNEAQ (reference sequence). The CDR3 DNA follows: TGTGCCAGCAGCTCAGACAGGGGCCCCCGCGAGCAGTACTTC. Encoded protein: CASSSDRGPREQYF.

In its sample, this clone was seen a few times. This chain connects TRBV19 to TRBJ1-5; 9 bases map to TRBD1. This CDR3 region has 15 residues. Germline CDR1 and CDR2: LNHDA and SQIVND (reference sequence). Trimming removed 5 bases from V and 0 bases from J; junction bases left unmatched: 2. The CDR3 loop is CASSGQGHSNQPQHF. The CDR3 DNA is TGTGCCAGTAGTGGACAGGGGCATAGCAATCAGCCCCAGCATTTT.

CDR3 region: CSVEGRRGRGYTF. In nucleotides, the CDR3 is TGCAGCGTTGAAGGGCGCAGGGGCCGAGGCTACACCTTC. The rearrangement uses TRBV29-1 and TRBJ1-2; possibly TRBD1 for D (6 bases). This CDR3 spans 13 amino acids. V was cut by 1 base and J by 8 bases, with 14 bases left in between. Germline loops: CDR1 SQVTM, CDR2 ANQGSEA.

Of note for this clone: A read error may account for a junction end that differs from germline. The gene calls are TRBV5-8 and TRBJ1-6; D is unresolved. Per germline, CDR1 SGHTS and CDR2 YDEGEE. The CDR3 runs 14 residues. The CDR3 region is CASSLRGVGSPPHF. CDR3 sequence (DNA): TGTGCCAGCAGCTTGCGCGGGGTGGGTTCACCCCCCCACTTT.